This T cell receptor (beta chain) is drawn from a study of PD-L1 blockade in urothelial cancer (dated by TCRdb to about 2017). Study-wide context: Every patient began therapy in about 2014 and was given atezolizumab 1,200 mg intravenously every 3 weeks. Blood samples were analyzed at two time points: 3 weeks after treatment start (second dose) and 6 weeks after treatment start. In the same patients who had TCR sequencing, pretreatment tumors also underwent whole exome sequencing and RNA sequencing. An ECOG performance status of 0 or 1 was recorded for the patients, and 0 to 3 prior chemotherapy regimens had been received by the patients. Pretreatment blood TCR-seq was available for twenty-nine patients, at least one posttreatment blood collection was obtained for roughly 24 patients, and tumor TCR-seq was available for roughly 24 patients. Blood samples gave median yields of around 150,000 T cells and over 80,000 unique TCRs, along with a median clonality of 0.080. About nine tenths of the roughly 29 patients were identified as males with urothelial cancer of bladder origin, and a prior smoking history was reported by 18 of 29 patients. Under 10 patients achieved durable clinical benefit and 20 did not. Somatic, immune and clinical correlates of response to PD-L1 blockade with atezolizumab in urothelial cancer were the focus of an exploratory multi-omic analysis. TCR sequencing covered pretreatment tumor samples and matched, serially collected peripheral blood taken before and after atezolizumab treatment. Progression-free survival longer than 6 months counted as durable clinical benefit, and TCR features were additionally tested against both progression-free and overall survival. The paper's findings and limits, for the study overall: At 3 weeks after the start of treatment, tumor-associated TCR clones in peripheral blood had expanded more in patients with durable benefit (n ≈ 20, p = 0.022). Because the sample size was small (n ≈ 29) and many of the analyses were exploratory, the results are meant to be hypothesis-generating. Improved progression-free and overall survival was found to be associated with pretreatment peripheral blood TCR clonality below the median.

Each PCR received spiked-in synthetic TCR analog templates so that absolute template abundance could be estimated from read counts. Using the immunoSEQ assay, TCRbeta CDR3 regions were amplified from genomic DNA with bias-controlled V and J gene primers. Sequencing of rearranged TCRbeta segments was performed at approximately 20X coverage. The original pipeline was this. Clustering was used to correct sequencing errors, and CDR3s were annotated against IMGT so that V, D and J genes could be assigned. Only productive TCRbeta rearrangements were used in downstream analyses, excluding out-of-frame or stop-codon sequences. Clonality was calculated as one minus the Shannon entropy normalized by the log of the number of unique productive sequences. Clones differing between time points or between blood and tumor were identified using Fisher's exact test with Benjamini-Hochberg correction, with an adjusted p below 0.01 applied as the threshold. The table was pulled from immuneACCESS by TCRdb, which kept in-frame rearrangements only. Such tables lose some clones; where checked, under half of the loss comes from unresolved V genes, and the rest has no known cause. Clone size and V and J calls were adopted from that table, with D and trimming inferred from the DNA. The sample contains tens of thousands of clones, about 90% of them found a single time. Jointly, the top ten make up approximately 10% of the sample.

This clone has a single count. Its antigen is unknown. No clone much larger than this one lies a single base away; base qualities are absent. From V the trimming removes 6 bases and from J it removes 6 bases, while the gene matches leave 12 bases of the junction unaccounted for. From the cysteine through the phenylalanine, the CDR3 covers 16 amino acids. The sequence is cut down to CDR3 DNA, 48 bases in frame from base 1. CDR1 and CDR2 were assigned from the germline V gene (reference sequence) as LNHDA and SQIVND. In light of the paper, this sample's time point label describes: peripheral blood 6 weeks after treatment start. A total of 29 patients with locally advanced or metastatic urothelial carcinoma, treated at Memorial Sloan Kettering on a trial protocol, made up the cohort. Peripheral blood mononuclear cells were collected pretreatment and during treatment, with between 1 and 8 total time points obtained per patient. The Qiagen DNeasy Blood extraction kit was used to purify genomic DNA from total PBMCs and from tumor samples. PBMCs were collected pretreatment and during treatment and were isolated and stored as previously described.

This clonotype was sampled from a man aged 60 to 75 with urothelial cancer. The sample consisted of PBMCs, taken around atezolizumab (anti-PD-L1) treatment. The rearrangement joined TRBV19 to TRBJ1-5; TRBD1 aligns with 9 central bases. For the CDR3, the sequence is CASRAQGARLGQPQHF. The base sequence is TGTGCCAGTAGGGCACAGGGGGCGCGTCTCGGTCAGCCCCAGCATTTT.